Sequencing of this T cell receptor (beta chain) was carried out in a study of blood T cell repertoires in COVID-19. Across the study: In each case, the material was cDNA or gDNA derived from T cells, B-cell-depleted T cells, or PBMCs.

Cohort assignment relied on participant-reported clinical history. The CDR3 has 15 amino acids. The V end was cut by 3 bases, the J end by 4 bases, with 13 bases between. CDR1 LNHDA and CDR2 SQIVND come from the germline V gene (reference sequence). Sequencing was performed with immunoSEQ multiplex PCR; in TCRdb, only in-frame clones are kept and a portion is missing. The data hold roughly 310,000 clones, with 90% observed a single time. This receptor was taken from a man between 60 and 70 years old who had recovered from COVID-19. The chain carries TRBV19 and TRBJ1-5; D call uncertain. The sample comprised PBMCs or T cells enriched from blood (not recorded which). DNA of the CDR3: TGTGCCAGTAGTATCAGACTCAGCCTTAATCAGCCCCAGCATTTT. It encodes CASSIRLSLNQPQHF. Based on the CDR3 plus reference TRBV19 and TRBJ1-5, the full variable domain is DGGITQSPKYLFRKEGQNVTLSCEQNLNHDAMYWYRQDPGQGLRLIYYSQIVNDFQKGDIAEGYSVSREKKESFPLTVTSAQKNPTAFYLCASSIRLSLNQPQHFGDGTRLSIL.